This entry concerns a single T cell receptor (beta chain). Trimming removed 4 bases at V and 5 bases at J, with 12 bases between. Germline-derived CDR1 and CDR2 are LGHNA and YNFKEQ. The CDR3 contains 15 residues. These data come from a study of blood T cell repertoires in COVID-19. Background on the study: Specimens from acute and convalescent COVID-19 originated in the United States, Italy and Spain.

Profiled with immunoSEQ multiplex PCR; TCRdb holds only in-frame clones, not every one. Of 150,000 to 200,000 clones in the sample, around 82% were seen once. Followed over time, Seattle patients had been enrolled while infection was active. Sequencing was done on a sample of peripheral blood. The sequence derives from a woman in her forties with COVID-19, enrolled during active disease. The rearrangement links TRBV4-2 to TRBJ1-6; unclear D gene. CDR3 sequence: CASSPQLTNNSPLHF. The CDR3 nucleotides are TGTGCCAGCAGCCCACAGCTGACGAATAATTCACCCCTCCACTTT.